A single sample is the source of the 11 T cell receptor beta chains below, sequenced in a study of shared clonotypes between healthy human individuals. Sequenced by immunoSEQ multiplex PCR; TCRdb stores in-frame clones only, minus some. The sample consists of 2 million to 2.5 million clones, approximately 94% of them appearing once. Material for sequencing was naive CD4+ T cells sorted from blood. Subset reported: CD45RA+ positively selected. Every receptor here comes from a young man in good health.

The V call is TRBV5-1, the J call TRBJ2-1; 7 bases fit TRBD2. From germline, CDR1 is SGHRS and CDR2 YFSETQ. This CDR3 is 16 amino acids long. The V segment lost 0 bases and the J segment 0 bases; nucleotides outside the gene matches: 3. The DNA for the CDR3 is TGCGCCAGCAGCTTGGCGGCTAGCGGCTCCTACAATGAGCAGTTCTTC. As protein: CASSLAASGSYNEQFF.

The V gene is TRBV7-2, the J gene TRBJ2-3, with 8 positions matching TRBD2. Looked up from germline, CDR1 is SGHTA and CDR2 is FQGNSA. The CDR3 runs 17 residues. V was pared by 1 base and J by 5 bases, with 11 bases of the junction left unmatched. Here the CDR3 reads CASSLDGAGAFQDTQYF. The CDR3 DNA reads TGTGCCAGCAGCTTAGATGGAGCGGGGGCCTTCCAAGATACGCAGTATTTT.

The V and J genes are TRBV6-1 and TRBJ1-5; D ambiguous. Trimming removed 4 bases at V and 4 bases at J, with 8 bases between. Germline values: CDR1 MNHNS, CDR2 SASEGT. This CDR3 has 13 residues. The CDR3 bases are TGTGCCAGCAGTGCAGGAAAGAATCAGCCCCAGCATTTT. This codes for CASSAGKNQPQHF.

This chain uses TRBV6-4 with TRBJ2-5; possible D gene TRBD1, 7 bases. Trimming took 3 bases from V and 4 from J, leaving 15 bases between them. The CDR3 is made up of 15 amino acids. Germline-derived CDR1 and CDR2 are MRHNA and SNTAGT. CDR3 sequence (DNA): TGTGCCAGCAGTGAAGGAGGGGGCTTAGGAGAGACCCAGTACTTC. It specifies CASSEGGGLGETQYF.

In its sample, this clone was seen once. CDR3 in DNA: TGTGCCAGCAGCCGGGACCGATACACCGGGGAGCTGTTTTTT. This translates into CASSRDRYTGELFF. The rearrangement uses TRBV2 and TRBJ2-2; the D gene could be TRBD1 or TRBD2 (5 bases each). The germline V and J ends were trimmed by 6 bases and 3 bases, with 11 bases remaining between them. This CDR3 comprises 14 residues. CDR1 and CDR2 (germline): SNHLY, FYNNEI.

V usage is TRBV27 and J usage is TRBJ2-7; D may be TRBD2 (6 bases). The CDR3 covers 14 residues. Trimming pared 3 bases from V and 2 bases from J, leaving 11 bases between. The germline gives CDR1 MNHEY, CDR2 SMNVEV (reference sequence). The CDR3 DNA follows: TGTGCCAGCAGTTTCGGGGGAACTACCTACGAGCAGTACTTC. Its translation is CASSFGGTTYEQYF.

The chain recombines TRBV28 with TRBJ1-1, with unresolved D. The germline CDR1 and CDR2 sequences are MDHEN and SYDVKM. The CDR3 contains 14 residues. The germline V and J ends were trimmed by 3 bases and 0 bases, with 8 bases remaining between them. The DNA for the CDR3 is TGTGCCAGCAGTTTGGCAGCGATGAACACTGAAGCTTTCTTT. This sequence encodes CASSLAAMNTEAFF.

The chain carries TRBV30 and TRBJ2-1, with 12 bases matching TRBD2. V trimming: 4 bases; J trimming: 6 bases; junction bases outside the gene matches: 19. The CDR3 loop spans 19 amino acids. CDR1 and CDR2 from the germline V gene are GTSNPN and SVGIG (reference sequence). In DNA, the CDR3 is TGTGCCTGGATTAAAATCCCGACTAGCGGGAGCTGGGGGCCCAATGAGCAGTTCTTC. Protein: CAWIKIPTSGSWGPNEQFF.

A word on this clone: This CDR3 is also generated by other DNA sequences in the sample. V usage is TRBV7-9 and J usage is TRBJ1-1, with no clear D. Germline V CDR1 and CDR2: SEHNR, FQNEAQ (reference sequence). V was pared by 5 bases and J by 7 bases, with 11 bases between. This CDR3 is built from 12 residues. The CDR3 nucleotides read TGTGCCAGCAGCCCACGGAGAAATGAAGCTTTCTTT. Its protein product is CASSPRRNEAFF.

The rearrangement joins TRBV9 to TRBJ2-7, with D possibly called TRBD1 or TRBD2 (5 bases each). V dropped 2 bases and J dropped 2 bases, with 14 bases sitting between them. The CDR3 extends over 15 amino acids. The V gene's germline CDR1 is SGDLS and CDR2 YYNGEE. The CDR3 reads CASSVGTDPAYEQYF. The CDR3 coding sequence is TGTGCCAGCAGCGTCGGGACCGATCCTGCCTACGAGCAGTACTTC.

This clone has just one count. The rearrangement uses TRBV30 and TRBJ2-2; D is undetermined. The germline gives CDR1 GTSNPN, CDR2 SVGIG (reference sequence). CDR3 size: 13 residues. Between the trimmed V and J ends, which lost 4 bases and 5 bases, there was a span of 11 bases. In DNA, the CDR3 is TGTGCCTGGAAGCCCTCGAGGACCGGGGAGCTGTTTTTT. Its translation: CAWKPSRTGELFF.